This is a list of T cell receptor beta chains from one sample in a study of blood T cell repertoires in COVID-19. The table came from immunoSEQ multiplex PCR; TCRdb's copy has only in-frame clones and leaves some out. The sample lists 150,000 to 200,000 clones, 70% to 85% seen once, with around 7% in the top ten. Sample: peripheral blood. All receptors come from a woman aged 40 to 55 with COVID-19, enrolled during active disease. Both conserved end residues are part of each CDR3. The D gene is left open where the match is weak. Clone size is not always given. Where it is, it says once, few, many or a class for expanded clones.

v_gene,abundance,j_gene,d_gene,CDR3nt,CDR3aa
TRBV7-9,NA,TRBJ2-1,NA,TGTGCCAGCAGCTCCACCAGGGGCCCAGGAGGCAATGAGCAGTTCTTC,CASSSTRGPGGNEQFF
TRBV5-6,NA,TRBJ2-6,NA,TGTGCCAGCAGTTCCCTCGGGGCCAACGTCCTGACTTTC,CASSSLGANVLTF
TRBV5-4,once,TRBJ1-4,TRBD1,TGTGCCAGCAGCGGAAGGACAGGGGGGGAAATAGAAAAACTGTTTTTT,CASSGRTGGEIEKLFF
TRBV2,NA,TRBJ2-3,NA,TGTGCCAGCCGTAGAGTCCAGGTGACCCGTTTCGCAGATACGCAGTATTTT,CASRRVQVTRFADTQYF
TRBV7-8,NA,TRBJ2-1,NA,TGTGCCAGCAGCCCTAGACAGACCACCTACAATGAGCAGTTCTTC,CASSPRQTTYNEQFF
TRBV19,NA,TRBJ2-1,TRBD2,TGTGCCAGTAGTGTCCCCGGGGGGGCCACCAATGAGCAGTTCTTC,CASSVPGGATNEQFF
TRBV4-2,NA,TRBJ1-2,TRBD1,TGTGCCAGCAGCCCACAGGGGTTCGATGGCTACACCTTC,CASSPQGFDGYTF
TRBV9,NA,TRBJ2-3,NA,TGTGCCAGCAGCGTCGACACCACAGATACGCAGTATTTT,CASSVDTTDTQYF
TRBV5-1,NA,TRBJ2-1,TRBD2,TGCGCCAGCAGCTTGAAGGGCGGGAGGGCCTTTGACAATGAGCAGTTCTTC,CASSLKGGRAFDNEQFF
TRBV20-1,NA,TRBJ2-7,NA,TGCAGTGCTGACCGGGCCTCGGGACAGTACTTC,CSADRASGQYF
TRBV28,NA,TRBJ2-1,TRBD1,TGTGCCAGCAGTTCGCCCGCGACAGGGGGCAATGAGCAGTTCTTC,CASSSPATGGNEQFF
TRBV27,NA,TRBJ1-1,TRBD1,TGTGCCAGCAGGTTAGGGGGACAGGGGTCTTCTGAAGCTTTCTTT,CASRLGGQGSSEAFF
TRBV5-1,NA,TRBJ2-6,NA,TGCGCCAGCAGACCAGGGGTGATCTCTGGGGCCAACGTCCTGACTTTC,CASRPGVISGANVLTF
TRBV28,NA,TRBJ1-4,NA,TGTGCCAGCCGCGATATGGGCAGGGATGAAAAACTGTTTTTT,CASRDMGRDEKLFF
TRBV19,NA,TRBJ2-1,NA,TGTGCCAGTAGTCCGCCCTGGGACTCCAATGAGCAGTTCTTC,CASSPPWDSNEQFF
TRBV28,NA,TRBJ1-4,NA,TGTGCCAGCAGTTTTCCGGGATCTGAAAAACTGTTTTTT,CASSFPGSEKLFF
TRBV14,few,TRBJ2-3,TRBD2,TGTGCCAGCAGCCAACGACTAGCGGGGGTTGAGGGTACGCAGTATTTT,CASSQRLAGVEGTQYF
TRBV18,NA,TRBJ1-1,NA,TGTGCCAGCTCACCAAGGGGTGTCGTGAACACTGAAGCTTTCTTT,CASSPRGVVNTEAFF
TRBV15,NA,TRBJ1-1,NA,TGTGCCACCAGCAGAGAGGGCAGCGGGATAAGGGGGACTGAAGCTTTCTTT,CATSREGSGIRGTEAFF
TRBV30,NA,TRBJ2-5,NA,TGTGCCTGGAGCACGGGGAGCGAGACCCAGTACTTC,CAWSTGSETQYF
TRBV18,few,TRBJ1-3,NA,TGTGCCAGCTCACCACCCTACAGTTTCTCTGGAAACACCATATATTTT,CASSPPYSFSGNTIYF
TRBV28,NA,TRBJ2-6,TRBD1,TGTGCCAGCAGTCCGAGGACAGGAGGTACTGGGGCCAACGTCCTGACTTTC,CASSPRTGGTGANVLTF
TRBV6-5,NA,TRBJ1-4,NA,TGTGCCAGCAGTTATGGGGCGTATAATGAAAAACTGTTTTTT,CASSYGAYNEKLFF
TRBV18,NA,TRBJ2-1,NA,TGTGCCAGCTCACCAGGCAGCGGGTACTACAATGAGCAGTTCTTC,CASSPGSGYYNEQFF
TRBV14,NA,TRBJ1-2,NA,TGTGCCAGCAGCCAAGATAAAGGACTCCTGCGGGGCTACACCTTC,CASSQDKGLLRGYTF
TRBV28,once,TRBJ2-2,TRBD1,TGTGCCAGCAGTTTCCAGGACAGGGGTTTCGGGGAGCTGTTTTTT,CASSFQDRGFGELFF
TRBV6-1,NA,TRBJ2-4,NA,TGTGCCAGCAGTGAGGCAGGGGTAGTCGACATTCAGTACTTC,CASSEAGVVDIQYF
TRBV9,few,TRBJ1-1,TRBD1,TGTGCCAGCAGCGCGGGACAGGGGGCATATACTGAAGCTTTCTTT,CASSAGQGAYTEAFF
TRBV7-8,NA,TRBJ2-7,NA,TGTGCCAGCAGCTTACCCTTGGCGGGATGGGGTGAGCAGTACTTC,CASSLPLAGWGEQYF
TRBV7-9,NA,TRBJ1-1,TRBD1,TGTGCCAGCAGCTTAGCCCCGGGCAGGGGGCTGGAAACTGAAGCTTTCTTT,CASSLAPGRGLETEAFF
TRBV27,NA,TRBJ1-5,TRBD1,TGTGCCAGCAGTGGCAAGGGACAGACCTATAGCAATCAGCCCCAGCATTTT,CASSGKGQTYSNQPQHF
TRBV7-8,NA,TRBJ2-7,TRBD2,TGTGCCAGCAGCTTAGCTGCGGGAGAGGCTTACGAGCAGTACTTC,CASSLAAGEAYEQYF
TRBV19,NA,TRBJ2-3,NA,TGTGCCAGTAGTCTTCGCACAGATACGCAGTATTTT,CASSLRTDTQYF
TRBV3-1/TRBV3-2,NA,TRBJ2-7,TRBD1,TGTGCCAGCAGCCAAGTCGTCGGACAGGGGGCTAGTTCGTACGAGCAGTACTTC,CASSQVVGQGASSYEQYF
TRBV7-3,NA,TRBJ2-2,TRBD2,TGTGCCAGCAGCTGGACCCCTCGGGGGGGGGCCGGGGAGCTGTTTTTT,CASSWTPRGGAGELFF
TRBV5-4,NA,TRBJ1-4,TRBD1,TGTGCCAGCAGCCTCGGGACAGGGGGCGGGGAAAAACTGTTTTTT,CASSLGTGGGEKLFF
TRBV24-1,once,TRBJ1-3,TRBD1,TGTGCCACCAGTGACAGACTAGGACAGGGAATCTCTGGAAACACCATATATTTT,CATSDRLGQGISGNTIYF
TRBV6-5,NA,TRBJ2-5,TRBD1,TGTGCCAGCGGGCCCCTGACAGGGGGCGCCGAGACCCAGTACTTC,CASGPLTGGAETQYF
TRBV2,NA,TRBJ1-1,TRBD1,TGTGCCAGCAACGGACAGGGGGCTGAAGCTTTCTTT,CASNGQGAEAFF
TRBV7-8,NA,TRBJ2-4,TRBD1,TGTGCCAGCACCAAGGACAGGGGCGGCAAAAACATTCAGTACTTC,CASTKDRGGKNIQYF
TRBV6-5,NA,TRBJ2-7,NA,TGTGCCAGCCGGGACAAGACCTACGAGCAGTACTTC,CASRDKTYEQYF
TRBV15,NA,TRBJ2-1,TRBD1,TGTGCCACCAGCAGAGACAGGGGGCGAGGTAATGAGCAGTTCTTC,CATSRDRGRGNEQFF
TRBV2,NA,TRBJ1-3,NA,TGTGCCAGCAGTGGCGGGACGTCGAACTCTGGAAACACCATATATTTT,CASSGGTSNSGNTIYF